The entry below describes one T cell receptor beta chain. The antigen is undetermined. Each donor was nominally healthy when sampled (though unrecorded immune exposures were likely). PCR amplification relied on 60 Vbeta primers (plus 13 Jbeta primers). Produced via immunoSEQ multiplex PCR; TCRdb's table is partial and in-frame only. The sample lists about 160,000 clones, roughly 81% occurring once. Per germline, CDR1 SGHRS and CDR2 YFSETQ. V gave up 4 bases and J gave up 2 bases, with 17 bases separating them. The CDR3 spans 16 residues. The record originates from a study of cytomegalovirus exposure and HLA in healthy donors. Whole-study results and caveats: The only immune exposure information that was available was CMV serostatus. In a later analysis, across HLA loci, associated TCR counts were highest for DRB1, lowest for HLA-C. The investigators catalogued about 170 TCR beta chains as cytomegalovirus-associated.

Sequencing used PBMCs. The rearrangement links TRBV5-1 to TRBJ2-3; D remains unclear. The TCR sequence derives from a woman aged 45-59 years in good health and CMV-seronegative. The chain's CDR3 is CASSPLDYAATDTQYF. The CDR3 DNA reads TGCGCCAGCAGCCCACTCGATTACGCCGCCACAGATACGCAGTATTTT. The full variable domain, in which reference TRBV5-1 and TRBJ2-3 provide the parts outside the CDR3, is KAGVTQTPRYLIKTRGQQVTLSCSPISGHRSVSWYQQTPGQGLQFLFEYFSETQRNKGNFPGRFSGRQFSNSRSEMNVSTLELGDSALYLCASSPLDYAATDTQYFGPGTRLTVL.